This record concerns one T cell receptor beta chain sequence. This may stem from a read error, because a much larger clone lies one nucleotide away. Researchers used genomic DNA as the template to profile TCR beta VDJ and CDR3. Via MiXCR, TCRdb re-called the reads, giving one row per CDR3 protein. There are hundreds of thousands of distinct CDR3 sequences in the sample; roughly 64% occur only once, and 3% to 4.5% lies in the top ten. The CDR3 covers 13 residues. The germline V gene has CDR1 GTSNPN and CDR2 SVGIG (reference sequence). The data were obtained in a study of CD8+CD57+ T cells in acquired aplastic anemia.

This clonotype originated in a human donor in good health, serving as a control. The chain has TRBV30 and TRBJ1-1; no reliable D call. Sample: sorted CD4+, CD8+, or CD8+CD57+ T cells (not recorded which) from PBMCs. CDR3 amino acids: CARSPREFTEAFF. The DNA of the CDR3 is TGTGCCCGGAGTCCCCGGGAGTTCACTGAAGCTTTCTTT.